The TCR beta chain described here comes from a study of T cells after yellow fever vaccination. The wider study: Low-cell-number fractions underwent preparation using SMART-Seq v4 Ultra Low Input. Study-wide results and limits: Clones that expanded after primary vaccination mostly reappeared after the booster (approximately 96% CD4, around 87% CD8). Few clonotypes appeared in both CD4 and CD8 compartments.

CDR3 length: 14 residues. Germline CDR1 SGHDT, CDR2 YYEEEE. V shed 1 base and J 5 bases; nucleotides not matched to a gene: 3. Concerning this clonotype itself: Antigen: not known.

The 5'RACE template-switching step produced TCR cDNA and added a universal primer site and UMIs. TCRdb recomputed calls from the 5' RACE reads with MiXCR, one row per CDR3 protein. Of hundreds of thousands of distinct CDR3 sequences listed, less than 25% are singletons. This chain joins TRBV5-6 and TRBJ1-2; 9 bases fit TRBD1. Material: PBMCs, obtained around 3 weeks after the first yellow fever vaccination. This receptor was obtained from a man between 18 and 35 years old who received the YFV17D yellow fever vaccine. CDR3 protein: CASSLTGGAYGYTF. In DNA form, the CDR3 reads TGTGCCAGCAGCTTGACAGGGGGCGCTTATGGCTACACCTTC.